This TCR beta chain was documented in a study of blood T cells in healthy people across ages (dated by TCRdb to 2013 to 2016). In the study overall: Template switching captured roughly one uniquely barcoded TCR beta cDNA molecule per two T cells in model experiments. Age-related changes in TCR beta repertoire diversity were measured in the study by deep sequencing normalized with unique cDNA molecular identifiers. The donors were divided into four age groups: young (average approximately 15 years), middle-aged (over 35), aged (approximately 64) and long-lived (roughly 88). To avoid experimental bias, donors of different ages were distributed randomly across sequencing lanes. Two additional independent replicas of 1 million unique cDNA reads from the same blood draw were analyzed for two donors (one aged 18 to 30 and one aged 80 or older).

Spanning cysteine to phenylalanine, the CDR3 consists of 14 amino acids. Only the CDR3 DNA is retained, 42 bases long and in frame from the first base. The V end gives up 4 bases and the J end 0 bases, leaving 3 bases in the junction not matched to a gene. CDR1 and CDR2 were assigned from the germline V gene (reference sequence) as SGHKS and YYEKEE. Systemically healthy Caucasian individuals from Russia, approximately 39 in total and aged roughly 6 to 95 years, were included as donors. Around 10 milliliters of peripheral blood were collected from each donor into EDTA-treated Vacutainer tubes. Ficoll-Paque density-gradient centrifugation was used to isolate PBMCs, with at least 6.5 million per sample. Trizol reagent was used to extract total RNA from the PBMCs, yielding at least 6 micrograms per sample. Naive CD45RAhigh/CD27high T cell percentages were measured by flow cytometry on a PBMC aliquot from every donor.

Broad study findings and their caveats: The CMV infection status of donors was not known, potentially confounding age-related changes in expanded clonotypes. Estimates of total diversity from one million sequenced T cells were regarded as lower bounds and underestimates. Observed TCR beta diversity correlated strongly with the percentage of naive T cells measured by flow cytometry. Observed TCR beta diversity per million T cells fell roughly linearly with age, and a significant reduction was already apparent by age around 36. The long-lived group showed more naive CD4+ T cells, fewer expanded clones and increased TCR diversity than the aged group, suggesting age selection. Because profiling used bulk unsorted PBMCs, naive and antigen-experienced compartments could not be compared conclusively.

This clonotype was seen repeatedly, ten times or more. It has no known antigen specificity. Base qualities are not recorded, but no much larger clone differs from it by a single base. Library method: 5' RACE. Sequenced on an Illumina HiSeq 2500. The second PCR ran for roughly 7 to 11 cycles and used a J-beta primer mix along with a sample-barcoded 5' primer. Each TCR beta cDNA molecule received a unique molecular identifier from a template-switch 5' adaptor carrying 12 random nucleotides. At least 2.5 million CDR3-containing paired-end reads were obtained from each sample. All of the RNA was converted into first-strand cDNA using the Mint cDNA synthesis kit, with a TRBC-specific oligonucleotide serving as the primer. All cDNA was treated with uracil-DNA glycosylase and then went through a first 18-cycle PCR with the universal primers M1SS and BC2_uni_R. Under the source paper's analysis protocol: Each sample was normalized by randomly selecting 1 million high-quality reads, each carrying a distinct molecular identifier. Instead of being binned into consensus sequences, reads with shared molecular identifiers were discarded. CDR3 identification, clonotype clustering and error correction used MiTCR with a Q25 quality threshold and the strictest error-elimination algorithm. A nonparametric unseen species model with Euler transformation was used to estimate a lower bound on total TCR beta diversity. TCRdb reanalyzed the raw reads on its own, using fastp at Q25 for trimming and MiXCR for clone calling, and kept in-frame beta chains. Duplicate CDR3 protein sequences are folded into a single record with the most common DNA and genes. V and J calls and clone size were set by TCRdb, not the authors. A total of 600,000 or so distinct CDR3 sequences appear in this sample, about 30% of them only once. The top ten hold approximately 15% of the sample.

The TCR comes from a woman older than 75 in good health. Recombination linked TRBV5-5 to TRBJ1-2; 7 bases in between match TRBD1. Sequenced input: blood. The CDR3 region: CASSPTGTNYGYTF. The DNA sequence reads TGTGCCAGCAGCCCGACAGGGACTAACTATGGCTACACCTTC.